This TCR beta chain originates from a study of blood T cell repertoires in COVID-19. Study background: From T cells, B-cell-depleted T cells, or PBMCs came the material, which was cDNA or gDNA.

The germline CDR1 and CDR2 sequences are MGHDK and SYGVNS. The CDR3 has 15 amino acids. V was clipped by 2 bases and J by 2 bases; unmatched bases: 5. Source study methods: How many nucleated cells were present was estimated from reference gene primer amplification. The data were produced by immunoSEQ multiplex PCR, yet TCRdb's version contains in-frame clones alone and is incomplete. That table is the source of V, J and clone size, and D and trimming were worked out from the DNA. The sample shows hundreds of thousands of clones, 86% of them seen only once. The sequenced sample was peripheral blood. The receptor's source is a woman aged 30 to 39 with active or convalescent COVID-19. The chain links TRBV25-1 to TRBJ2-5, with 7 bases that match TRBD1. The CDR3 protein is CASSEPGTVQETQYF. CDR3 in DNA: TGTGCCAGCAGTGAACCCGGGACAGTTCAAGAGACCCAGTACTTC.